The TCR beta chain described here comes from a study of shared clonotypes between healthy human individuals. Each replicate PCR on the sorted subsets used about 0.2 ug DNA (around 30,000 T cell genomes). TCRdb's table, derived via immunoSEQ multiplex PCR, lists solely in-frame clones and lacks some. The sample consists of 950,000 to 1,200,000 clones, 77% of them appearing once. Findings and caveats of the study: A generally larger estimated richness was seen in naive subsets than in memory subsets.

Only Caucasian adults living in Nashville, Tennessee made up the donor group. A CD45RA-negative memory subset and a CD45RA+ naive subset were separated from the CD4+ cells. Details on this clone: Its antigen is undetermined. This may be a read error, as it is one base from a much larger clone.

The germline V gene encodes CDR1 LNHNV and CDR2 YYDKDF (reference sequence). The CDR3 runs 16 residues. The chain joins TRBV15 to TRBJ2-1; 7 bases are shared with TRBD2. This TCR was recovered from a man aged 18 to 30 in good health. Some clones in this sample may be carry-over from other donors' samples. Material: memory CD4+ T cells from PBMCs. The subset was: CD45RA-negative fraction. The chain's CDR3 is CATGRDVRDYYNEQFF. The CDR3 DNA reads as TGTGCCACCGGCAGAGATGTACGGGACTATTACAATGAGCAGTTCTTC. The full variable domain, completed using reference TRBV15 and TRBJ2-1, is DAMVIQNPRYQVTQFGKPVTLSCSQTLNHNVMYWYQQKSSQAPKLLFHYYDKDFNNEADTPDNFQSRRPNTSFCFLDIRSPGLGDTAMYLCATGRDVRDYYNEQFFGPGTRLTVL.